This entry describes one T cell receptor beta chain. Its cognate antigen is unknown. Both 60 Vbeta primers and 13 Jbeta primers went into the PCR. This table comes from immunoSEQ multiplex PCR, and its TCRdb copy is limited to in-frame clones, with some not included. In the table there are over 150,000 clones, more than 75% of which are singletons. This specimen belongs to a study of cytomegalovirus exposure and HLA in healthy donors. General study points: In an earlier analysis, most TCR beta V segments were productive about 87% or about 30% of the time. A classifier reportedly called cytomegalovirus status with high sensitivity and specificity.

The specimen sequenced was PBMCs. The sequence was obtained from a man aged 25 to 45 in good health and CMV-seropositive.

In nucleotides, the CDR3 is TGCGCCAGCAGCCGCGGCGGGAGCGGGGGGGCCTACAATGAGCAGTTCTTC. Translating it yields CASSRGGSGGAYNEQFF. This chain connects TRBV5-1 to TRBJ2-1, with 10 positions matching TRBD2. This CDR3 is built from 17 residues. Germline V lookup: CDR1 SGHRS, CDR2 YFSETQ. Unmatched junction bases numbered 9, after V lost 4 bases and J lost 2 bases.